The next 11 T cell receptor beta chains were all read from a single sample in a study of blood T cell repertoires in COVID-19. The method was immunoSEQ multiplex PCR; TCRdb's version includes in-frame clones alone and lacks a portion of them. The sample holds 150,000 to 200,000 clones, 86% seen once. Sequenced input: peripheral blood. These receptors all stem from a woman aged 55-75 years with COVID-19, enrolled during active disease.

The DNA of the CDR3 is TGTGCCAGCAGTTTCCCGGGACAGGGACAAGAGACCCAGTACTTC. It translates to CASSFPGQGQETQYF. V and J are TRBV28 and TRBJ2-5; 9 nucleotides agree with TRBD1. With V trimmed by 3 bases and J by 2 bases, 4 bases remained unmatched. The germline V gene has CDR1 MDHEN and CDR2 SYDVKM. CDR3 size: 15 residues.

V gene TRBV7-9 combines with J gene TRBJ2-6; D may be TRBD2 (5 bases). Deletions cut 5 bases from V and 0 bases from J, with 14 bases between. The CDR3 length is 17 residues. Germline V lookup: CDR1 SEHNR, CDR2 FQNEAQ (reference sequence). The CDR3 DNA is TGTGCCAGCAGCAGAGGGAATTGGGGCTCTGGGGCCAACGTCCTGACTTTC. Translation: CASSRGNWGSGANVLTF. Full variable domain (remainder filled in from reference TRBV7-9 and TRBJ2-6): DTGVSQNPRHKITKRGQNVTFRCDPISEHNRLYWYRQTLGQGPEFLTYFQNEAQLEKSRLLSDRFSAERPKGSFSTLEIQRTEQGDSAMYLCASSRGNWGSGANVLTFGAGSRLTVL.

CDR3 amino acids: CASSENSPGYGYTF. The CDR3 nucleotides are TGTGCCAGCAGTGAAAACTCTCCGGGTTATGGCTACACCTTC. The rearrangement uses TRBV2 and TRBJ1-2; D ambiguous. CDR3 length: 14 residues. Trimming took 2 bases from V and 5 from J, leaving 12 bases between them. The germline V gene encodes CDR1 SNHLY and CDR2 FYNNEI.

The chain links TRBV4-1 to TRBJ2-3, with 7 bases that match TRBD1. Germline V gene sequence: CDR1 MGHRA, CDR2 YSYEKL. J gave up 4 bases and V 6 bases, and 4 bases lay outside the gene matches. The CDR3 has 13 residues. Here the CDR3 DNA reads TGCGCCAGCAGGCCCACAGGGGCAGATACGCAGTATTTT. Its protein product is CASRPTGADTQYF.

The gene calls are TRBV28 and TRBJ1-5; D remains unclear. V lost 7 bases and J 5 bases, leaving 9 bases between the germline ends. The germline gives CDR1 MDHEN, CDR2 SYDVKM. The CDR3 consists of 12 residues. The CDR3 DNA is TGTGCCAGCACCAGTGCCGATCAGCCCCAGCATTTT. Residues: CASTSADQPQHF.

In its sample, this clone was seen a few times. This chain uses TRBV13 with TRBJ2-7, with 8 bases lining up with TRBD1. Germline assignment: CDR1 PRHDT and CDR2 FYEKMQ (reference sequence). This CDR3 contains 14 residues. J was trimmed by 4 bases and V by 2 bases; bases with no gene match: 4. The CDR3 here is CASSLQGASYEQYF. CDR3 in DNA: TGTGCCAGCAGCTTACAGGGGGCGTCGTACGAGCAGTACTTC.

The chain has TRBV30 and TRBJ2-7; 8 bases are shared with TRBD1. The CDR3 contains 14 residues. Trimming removed 8 bases from V and 3 bases from J; junction bases left unmatched: 12. Looked up from germline, CDR1 is GTSNPN and CDR2 is SVGIG (reference sequence). The CDR3 DNA sequence: TGTGCCCTGACTCAGGGGGCGATCGGCTACGAGCAGTACTTC. Translating gives CALTQGAIGYEQYF.

This chain uses TRBV30 with TRBJ2-3; D possibly corresponds to TRBD2 (6 bases). V was shortened by 0 bases and J by 0 bases, with 13 bases between the two germline ends. Germline lookup yields CDR1 GTSNPN and CDR2 SVGIG (reference sequence). The CDR3 runs 16 residues. The CDR3 reads CAWSVLGTPSTDTQYF. The CDR3 region has the DNA TGTGCCTGGAGTGTACTGGGGACTCCAAGCACAGATACGCAGTATTTT.

The chain is built from TRBV5-4 and TRBJ2-2; 8 bases match TRBD2. Germline V gives CDR1 SGHNT, CDR2 YYREEE (reference sequence). The CDR3 length is 16 residues. The J segment lost 4 bases and the V segment lost 2 bases, leaving 7 bases of the junction unmatched. DNA of the CDR3: TGTGCCAGCAGCTTCGTAGCGGGAACGGGCACCGGGGAGCTGTTTTTT. Its protein is CASSFVAGTGTGELFF.

The CDR3: CASSLSPGYGYTF. CDR3 sequence (DNA): TGTGCCAGCAGCCTAAGCCCCGGCTATGGCTACACCTTC. V gene TRBV7-2 combines with J gene TRBJ1-2; no reliable D call. The ends were cut back, 5 bases at V and 4 bases at J, with 11 bases in the middle. The CDR3 is made up of 13 amino acids. Germline V gene data show CDR1 as SGHTA and CDR2 as FQGNSA.

The J gene is TRBJ2-2, the V gene TRBV9; 10 nucleotides align to TRBD2. This CDR3 comprises 16 residues. Germline loops: CDR1 SGDLS, CDR2 YYNGEE. The trim removed 4 bases at V and 7 bases at J, leaving 10 bases unmatched. The CDR3 DNA sequence: TGTGCCAGCAGCCTTACTAGCGGGAATTGGGTCGGGGAGCTGTTTTTT. It translates to CASSLTSGNWVGELFF. The whole variable domain, remainder taken from reference TRBV9 and TRBJ2-2, is DSGVTQTPKHLITATGQRVTLRCSPRSGDLSVYWYQQSLDQGLQFLIQYYNGEERAKGNILERFSAQQFPDLHSELNLSSLELGDSALYFCASSLTSGNWVGELFFGEGSRLTVL.